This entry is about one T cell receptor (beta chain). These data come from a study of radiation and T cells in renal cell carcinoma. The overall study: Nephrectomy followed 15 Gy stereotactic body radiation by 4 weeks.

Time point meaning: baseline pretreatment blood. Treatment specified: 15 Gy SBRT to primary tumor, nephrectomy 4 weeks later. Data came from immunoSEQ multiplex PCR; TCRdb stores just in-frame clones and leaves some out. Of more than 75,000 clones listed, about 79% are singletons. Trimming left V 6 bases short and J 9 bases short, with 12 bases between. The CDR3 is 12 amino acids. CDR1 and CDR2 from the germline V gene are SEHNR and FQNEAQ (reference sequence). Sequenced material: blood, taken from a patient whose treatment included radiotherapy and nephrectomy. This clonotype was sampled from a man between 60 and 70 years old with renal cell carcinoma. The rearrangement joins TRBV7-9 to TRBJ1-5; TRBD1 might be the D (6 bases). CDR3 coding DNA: TGTGCCAGCAGACGACAGGACGGGCCCCAGCATTTT. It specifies CASRRQDGPQHF.